The 29 T cell receptor beta chains listed next were all sequenced from one sample in a study of T cell changes during pregnancy in multiple sclerosis. TCRdb keeps only in-frame clones here, not all; method: immunoSEQ multiplex PCR. Seen here are around 51,000 clones, approximately 93% observed once, and the top ten hold about 1.9%. The source was peripheral blood, collected in the second trimester of pregnancy. The receptors here all came from a female donor with multiple sclerosis, enrolled in a pregnancy study.

V usage is TRBV19 and J usage is TRBJ2-5; a weak D match, TRBD2 (6 bases). With 2 bases removed from V and 4 bases from J, the gap between germline ends came to 14 bases. Germline V gene sequence: CDR1 LNHDA, CDR2 SQIVND (reference sequence). This CDR3 has 15 amino acids. Here the CDR3 DNA reads TGTGCCAGTAGTATACAGGAGGGTTTTGGAGAGACCCAGTACTTC. Translation gives CASSIQEGFGETQYF.

This chain connects TRBV18 to TRBJ2-1; weak D call: TRBD1 (5 bases). Germline V CDR1 and CDR2: KGHSH, LQKENI. This CDR3 has 17 residues. V lost 0 bases to trimming and J lost 4 bases, with 16 bases between them. The CDR3 protein is CASSPPQDKGAYNEQFF. The CDR3 nucleotides read TGTGCCAGCTCACCACCCCAGGACAAAGGGGCTTACAATGAGCAGTTCTTC.

The rearrangement links TRBV29-1 to TRBJ1-3, with 7 nucleotides matching TRBD1. This CDR3 spans 12 amino acids. Germline V gene sequence: CDR1 SQVTM, CDR2 ANQGSEA. Trimming at V came to 6 bases and at J to 9 bases, leaving 8 bases not matched to a gene. The CDR3, as DNA: TGCAGCGTCCAGACAGGGCCTGCCACCATATATTTT. Translating gives CSVQTGPATIYF.

The chain combines TRBV19 with TRBJ1-4; no definite D call. V was clipped by 8 bases and J by 0 bases, with 7 bases between them. Germline V CDR1 and CDR2: LNHDA, SQIVND (reference sequence). CDR3 length equals 13 residues. For the CDR3, the DNA is TGTGCCAGTCTACAGTCAACTAATGAAAAACTGTTTTTT. Protein: CASLQSTNEKLFF.

This sequence joins TRBV21-1 and TRBJ2-1; the table calls TRBD1, which could not be checked here. TRBV21-1 is an annotated pseudogene. The CDR3 contains 13 residues. The CDR3 DNA reads TGTGCCAGCAGCAAGAGGGACAGCAATGAGCAGTTCTTC. This encodes CASSKRDSNEQFF.

This clone was seen a single time. This chain joins TRBV7-9 and TRBJ1-1; D is unresolved. The CDR3 has 14 amino acids. The germline V gene has CDR1 SEHNR and CDR2 FQNEAQ (reference sequence). The V and J ends lost 1 base and 2 bases respectively, with 8 bases between them. The CDR3 spells CASSLVQSNTEAFF. In nucleotides, the CDR3 is TGTGCCAGCAGCTTAGTACAGTCTAACACTGAAGCTTTCTTT.

V and J are TRBV27 and TRBJ1-3; 7 bases align to TRBD1. The V gene end was trimmed by 2 bases and the J gene end by 4 bases; junction bases not matched to a gene: 5. CDR1 is MNHEY, CDR2 SMNVEV, per germline (reference sequence). The CDR3 has 15 residues. The CDR3 nucleotides read TGTGCCAGCAGTTTAACACAGGGGCGGGGAAACACCATATATTTT. It codes for CASSLTQGRGNTIYF.

In this sample, this clone turned up once. V is TRBV7-9 and J is TRBJ1-2; D remains unclear. V gave up 0 bases and J gave up 3 bases, with 5 bases separating them. Germline V gene data show CDR1 as SEHNR and CDR2 as FQNEAQ (reference sequence). This CDR3 region has 13 residues. CDR3 sequence: CASSLAADYGYTF. Here the CDR3 DNA reads TGTGCCAGCAGCTTAGCGGCGGACTATGGCTACACCTTC.

V usage is TRBV6-6 and J usage is TRBJ2-2; D might be TRBD1 (5 bases). The CDR3 consists of 14 residues. V was cut by 4 bases and J by 0 bases, with 6 bases left in between. Germline CDR1 MNHNY, CDR2 SVGAGI (reference sequence). In DNA, the CDR3 is TGTGCCAGCAGTTTGACAGCGAACACCGGGGAGCTGTTTTTT. This gives the protein CASSLTANTGELFF.

This sequence joins TRBV27 and TRBJ2-7; 7 nucleotides line up with TRBD2. Germline CDR1 is MNHEY and CDR2 is SMNVEV (reference sequence). V lost 8 bases, J lost 4 bases, and 8 bases stayed unmatched. The CDR3 contains 13 residues. The chain's CDR3 is CASSWGLNYEQYF. As DNA, the CDR3 is TGTGCCAGCTCCTGGGGACTAAATTACGAGCAGTACTTC.

The chain links TRBV6-4 to TRBJ1-4; tentative D call: TRBD1 (6 bases). Germline V CDR1 and CDR2: MRHNA, SNTAGT. The CDR3 spans 16 residues. The V and J ends lost 3 bases and 0 bases respectively, with 11 bases between them. For the CDR3, the DNA is TGTGCCAGCAGTGAGGGCAGGGGCGCAACTAATGAAAAACTGTTTTTT. Its protein product is CASSEGRGATNEKLFF.

This sequence joins TRBV6-9 and TRBJ2-1; 10 bases align to TRBD2. There are 16 residues in the CDR3. Germline CDR1 reads MNHGY; CDR2 reads SVAAGI. J gave up 0 bases and V 4 bases, and 3 bases lay outside the gene matches. The CDR3 sequence is CASSFPSGSSYNEQFF. In DNA form, the CDR3 reads TGTGCCAGCAGTTTTCCTAGCGGGAGCTCCTACAATGAGCAGTTCTTC.

The J gene is TRBJ2-1, the V gene TRBV15; 10 nucleotides match TRBD2. Germline loops: CDR1 LNHNV, CDR2 YYDKDF (reference sequence). The CDR3 has 17 residues. V was clipped by 3 bases and J by 5 bases; unmatched bases: 10. The CDR3 here is CATSSGLAEGVNNEQFF. The CDR3 DNA follows: TGTGCCACCAGCAGCGGACTAGCGGAAGGGGTTAACAATGAGCAGTTCTTC.

This sequence joins TRBV6-5 and TRBJ2-1, with 9 bases identical to TRBD2. J lost 9 bases, V lost 6 bases, and 12 bases had no gene match. CDR1 and CDR2 (germline): MNHEY, SVGAGI. This CDR3 region has 15 residues. The CDR3 coding sequence is TGTGCCAGCAGGGGACCGGGACTAGCCTCAAGTGAGCAGTTCTTC. Protein sequence: CASRGPGLASSEQFF.

The V call is TRBV2, the J call TRBJ1-2; 7 bases fit TRBD1. V lost 1 base, J lost 6 bases, and 2 bases stayed unmatched. Germline-derived CDR1 and CDR2 are SNHLY and FYNNEI. This CDR3 spans 13 amino acids. The CDR3: CASSEVRGDGYTF. CDR3 sequence (DNA): TGTGCCAGCAGTGAAGTCAGGGGGGATGGCTACACCTTC.

This clone appeared a single time. V usage is TRBV28 and J usage is TRBJ2-7; D uncertain. The CDR3 loop spans 15 amino acids. The V and J ends lost 5 bases and 2 bases respectively, with 16 bases between them. Germline CDR1 is MDHEN and CDR2 is SYDVKM. CDR3: CASSTPWNGAYEQYF. The CDR3 nucleotides are TGTGCCAGCAGTACTCCGTGGAACGGAGCCTACGAGCAGTACTTC. The entire variable domain, with the rest obtained from reference TRBV28 and TRBJ2-7, is as follows: DVKVTQSSRYLVKRTGEKVFLECVQDMDHENMFWYRQDPGLGLRLIYFSYDVKMKEKGDIPEGYSVSREKKERFSLILESASTNQTSMYLCASSTPWNGAYEQYFGPGTRLTVT.

J is TRBJ2-1 and V is TRBV18, with a weak D call TRBD1 (5 bases). Trimming took 0 bases from V and 4 from J, leaving 13 bases between them. Germline lookup yields CDR1 KGHSH and CDR2 LQKENI. The CDR3 runs to 16 residues. CDR3 protein: CASSPPLVGPYNEQFF. Here the CDR3 DNA reads TGTGCCAGCTCACCACCGTTAGTGGGGCCTTACAATGAGCAGTTCTTC.

The chain is built from TRBV19 and TRBJ1-3, with D perhaps TRBD1 (5 bases). CDR1 is LNHDA, CDR2 SQIVND, per germline (reference sequence). Trimming shortened V by 3 bases and J by 1 base, and 16 bases separated the two germline ends. This CDR3 contains 17 residues. CDR3 residues: CASSIARAGPSGNTIYF. CDR3 nucleotides: TGTGCCAGTAGTATCGCCCGGGCGGGGCCGTCTGGAAACACCATATATTTT.

The chain joins TRBV5-1 to TRBJ2-3, with TRBD2 identical over 9 bases. CDR1 is SGHRS, CDR2 YFSETQ, per germline. With V trimmed by 9 bases and J by 2 bases, 19 bases remained unmatched. CDR3 length: 18 residues. CDR3 in DNA: TGCGCCACCCCTGAAGCGGGAGGACCCGCTTTACTCACAGATACGCAGTATTTT. Protein product: CATPEAGGPALLTDTQYF.

V gene TRBV28 combines with J gene TRBJ1-3; possibly TRBD1 for D (5 bases). This CDR3 is 17 amino acids long. Germline V gene lookup returns CDR1 MDHEN and CDR2 SYDVKM. Trimming removed 2 bases from V and 2 bases from J, with 16 bases in between. CDR3 amino acids: CASSLVRTGRAGNTIYF. For the CDR3, the DNA is TGTGCCAGCAGTTTAGTCCGAACAGGACGAGCTGGAAACACCATATATTTT.

The V call is TRBV12-5, the J call TRBJ1-4, with 10 bases fitting TRBD1. CDR3 length: 14 amino acids. Germline CDR1 and CDR2: LGHNT and FRNRAP. Unmatched junction bases numbered 3, after V lost 6 bases and J lost 5 bases. Here the CDR3 DNA reads TGTGCTAGTGGAGACAGGGGGCTGAATGAAAAACTGTTTTTT. Residues: CASGDRGLNEKLFF.

This sequence joins TRBV4-3 and TRBJ2-7; D uncertain. Germline assignment: CDR1 LGHNA and CDR2 YSLEER. Trimming shortened V by 0 bases and J by 2 bases, and 11 bases separated the two germline ends. This CDR3 is 15 amino acids long. The chain's CDR3 is CASSQDSPGPYEQYF. DNA of the CDR3: TGCGCCAGCAGCCAAGATAGTCCAGGCCCCTACGAGCAGTACTTC.

The genes are TRBV20-1 and TRBJ2-1; D is unresolved. The germline CDR1 and CDR2 sequences are DFQATT and SNEGSKA (reference sequence). The CDR3 consists of 11 residues. DNA for the CDR3: TGCAGCCCCGGCGGATACAATGAGCAGTTCTTC. Translating it yields CSPGGYNEQFF.

This chain connects TRBV14 to TRBJ2-1, with 7 positions matching TRBD2. V lost 0 bases to trimming and J lost 4 bases; unmatched junction nucleotides: 6. CDR3 length equals 16 residues. The V gene's germline CDR1 is SGHDN and CDR2 FVKESK. CDR3 in DNA: TGTGCCAGCAGCCAAGATAGGCTAGCGGAATACAATGAGCAGTTCTTC. Its protein product is CASSQDRLAEYNEQFF.

The rearrangement uses TRBV7-9 and TRBJ2-6, with TRBD1 matching 7 bases. This CDR3 is built from 16 residues. CDR1 is SEHNR, CDR2 FQNEAQ, per germline (reference sequence). Trimming removed 6 bases from V and 1 base from J; junction bases left unmatched: 6. The CDR3, as DNA: TGTGCCAGCAGTCCCACAGGGGATTCTGGGGCCAACGTCCTGACTTTC. This encodes CASSPTGDSGANVLTF.

The chain employs TRBV5-4 and TRBJ2-4, with TRBD2 as a possible D gene (5 bases). Trimming took 0 bases from V and 6 from J, leaving 13 bases between them. Germline loops: CDR1 SGHNT, CDR2 YYREEE (reference sequence). The CDR3 spans 15 residues. The CDR3 DNA reads as TGTGCCAGCAGCTTGGGACGGGAATCTTTAAACATTCAGTACTTC. It yields the protein CASSLGRESLNIQYF. The full variable domain, completed using reference TRBV5-4 and TRBJ2-4, is ETGVTQSPTHLIKTRGQQVTLRCSSQSGHNTVSWYQQALGQGPQFIFQYYREEENGRGNFPPRFSGLQFPNYSSELNVNALELDDSALYLCASSLGRESLNIQYFGAGTRLSVL.

This clone appeared once. The chain combines TRBV6-8 with TRBJ1-1; D is possibly TRBD1 (5 bases). Germline lookup yields CDR1 MNHGY and CDR2 SAAAGT. The CDR3 length is 14 residues. V gave up 8 bases and J gave up 0 bases, with 13 bases separating them. CDR3 nucleotide sequence: TGTGCCAGCCCGACAGATCGTATGAACACTGAAGCTTTCTTT. Translating it yields CASPTDRMNTEAFF.

The rearrangement joins TRBV7-9 to TRBJ2-7, with 7 nucleotides matching TRBD2. Trimming removed 5 bases from V and 0 bases from J; junction bases left unmatched: 13. The germline V gene encodes CDR1 SEHNR and CDR2 FQNEAQ (reference sequence). The CDR3 is 17 amino acids. The CDR3 region is CASSDPSAGTFSYEQYF. CDR3 bases: TGTGCCAGCAGCGATCCCTCAGCGGGGACTTTCTCCTACGAGCAGTACTTC.

This clone has only one observation. The chain links TRBV7-2 to TRBJ2-2; 14 bases fit TRBD2. V was clipped by 5 bases and J by 3 bases; unmatched bases: 8. The CDR3 loop spans 18 amino acids. Germline CDR1 reads SGHTA; CDR2 reads FQGNSA. Here the CDR3 DNA reads TGTGCCAGCAGCCGCACTCGGACTAGCGGGAGGTACACCGGGGAGCTGTTTTTT. Amino acid sequence: CASSRTRTSGRYTGELFF.